This entry concerns a single TCR beta chain. This sample is drawn from a study of shared clonotypes between healthy human individuals. Study summary: Each donor had three CD4 naive, three CD4 memory, two CD8 naive and one CD8 memory plate.

Sequencing used immunoSEQ multiplex PCR; TCRdb keeps in-frame clones, though not all of them. This sample has about 2.4 million clones; approximately 93% occur once, and the top ten carry roughly 0.39%. Sequencing was carried out using naive CD4+ T cells from PBMCs. Subset here: CD45RA+ positively selected. This sequence was found in a young man in good health. Some clones in this sample may be carry-over from other donors' samples.

CDR3 sequence (DNA): TGTGCCAGCAGCATGAGGGTTGGAAACACCATATATTTT. Amino acids: CASSMRVGNTIYF. The V and J genes are TRBV6-1 and TRBJ1-3; D gene unclear. Germline V CDR1 and CDR2: MNHNS, SASEGT. The CDR3 sequence is 13 residues long. V dropped 6 bases and J dropped 3 bases, with 9 bases sitting between them.